This TCR beta chain comes out of a study of radiation and T cells in renal cell carcinoma. Study in general: Nephrectomy followed 15 Gy stereotactic body radiation by 4 weeks.

Time point specified: baseline pretreatment blood. As to treatment: 15 Gy SBRT to primary tumor, nephrectomy 4 weeks later. The tumor was a clear cell renal cell carcinoma. The germline V gene has CDR1 SGHTA and CDR2 FQGNSA. The CDR3 has 15 residues. Trimming stripped 6 bases from V and 3 bases from J, with 15 bases between. Some clones are missing from TCRdb's copy, which holds only in-frame ones; the method was immunoSEQ multiplex PCR. This sample has 150,000 or so clones, with about 87% found just once. The origin of this receptor is a woman aged 70-85 years with renal cell carcinoma. The chain has TRBV7-2 and TRBJ1-3; the D gene is possibly TRBD1 (5 bases). The sequenced sample was blood, obtained from a patient whose treatment included radiotherapy and nephrectomy. CDR3 sequence reads: CASRAVSGIGNTIYF. The CDR3 DNA sequence: TGTGCCAGCAGGGCCGTGTCAGGGATTGGAAACACCATATATTTT.